A selection of T cell receptor beta chains follows, all from one sample in a study of regulatory T cells in long-lasting Graves disease. TCRdb re-called the multiplex PCR reads through MiXCR, storing one row per CDR3 protein. The sample lists about 620,000 distinct CDR3 sequences, roughly 16% occurring once. This sample was also put to use in a study of T cells in Graves' hyperthyroidism and ophthalmopathy.

The source was peripheral blood mononuclear cells (PBMCs), collected at new diagnosis, from a patient treated with antithyroid drugs. Receptors originate from a woman under 40 with Graves disease. Each CDR3 is given with its conserved first and last residue. The D gene is left open where the match is weak. The size field is filled for only some rows; it gives once, few, many or a size class.

>NA|TRBJ1-4|NA|TRBV11-2
CASSADGTTNEKLFF
TGTGCCAGCAGCGCCGACGGTACAACTAATGAAAAACTGTTTTTT
>NA|TRBJ2-1|many|TRBV18
CASSPSALDEQFF
TGTGCCAGCTCACCCTCGGCACTGGACGAGCAGTTCTTC
>NA|TRBJ2-7|NA|TRBV7-9
CASSPALHLSYEQYF
TGTGCCAGCAGCCCCGCCCTCCACCTCTCCTACGAGCAGTACTTC
>TRBD2|TRBJ2-5|NA|TRBV29-1
CSVIAGVWQETQYF
TGCAGCGTGATAGCGGGAGTATGGCAAGAGACCCAGTACTTC
>NA|TRBJ1-1|NA|TRBV19
CASSIAPGRTEAFF
TGTGCCAGTAGTATAGCTCCAGGAAGAACTGAAGCTTTCTTT
>TRBD1|TRBJ1-4|many|TRBV6-5
CASSYGQGEEKLFF
TGTGCCAGCAGTTATGGACAGGGGGAGGAAAAACTGTTTTTT
>NA|TRBJ1-2|NA|TRBV20-1
CSAQDSYGYTF
TGCAGTGCTCAGGACAGCTATGGCTACACCTTC
>NA|TRBJ2-3|many|TRBV27
CASSAFDTQYF
TGTGCCAGCAGTGCATTTGATACGCAGTATTTT
>NA|TRBJ2-7|few|TRBV30
CAWSVLRAYEQYF
TGTGCCTGGAGTGTACTTAGGGCCTACGAGCAGTACTTC
>NA|TRBJ2-2|NA|TRBV6-5
CASSYTGTRGTGELFF
TGTGCCAGCAGTTATACAGGGACCCGTGGCACCGGGGAGCTGTTTTTT
>NA|TRBJ2-2|NA|TRBV19
CASSIVGSTGELFF
TGTGCCAGTAGTATAGTCGGGAGCACCGGGGAGCTGTTTTTT
>NA|TRBJ1-6|many|TRBV27
CASSLSRQHNSPLHF
TGTGCCAGCAGTTTATCGAGGCAGCATAATTCACCCCTCCACTTT
>TRBD1|TRBJ1-1|few|TRBV12-3/TRBV12-4
CASSFKDRGPEGDTEAFF
TGTGCCAGCAGTTTTAAGGACAGGGGCCCCGAGGGAGACACTGAAGCTTTCTTT
>NA|TRBJ1-1|many|TRBV6-1
CASRKADAQNTEAFF
TGTGCCAGCAGAAAGGCGGATGCTCAGAACACTGAAGCTTTCTTT
>NA|TRBJ2-3|few|TRBV25-1
CASSETRAAITDTQYF
TGTGCCAGCAGTGAGACGAGGGCCGCCATCACAGATACGCAGTATTTT
>NA|TRBJ1-2|many|TRBV6-5
CASSSTGINYGYTF
TGTGCCAGCAGTTCCACCGGGATTAACTATGGCTACACCTTC
>NA|TRBJ1-6|many|TRBV2
CASRVGQGSSPLHF
TGTGCCAGCAGGGTGGGCCAGGGCTCTTCACCCCTCCACTTT
>TRBD1|TRBJ1-6|NA|TRBV5-8
CASSFFLQGDSPLHF
TGTGCCAGCAGCTTCTTCTTACAGGGGGACTCACCCCTCCACTTT
>TRBD1|TRBJ1-2|NA|TRBV30
CAWRRTGEKDGYTF
TGTGCCTGGAGGCGGACAGGGGAAAAGGATGGCTACACCTTC
>NA|TRBJ2-7|few|TRBV28
CASTGQIAYNAPEQYF
TGTGCCAGCACCGGACAGATAGCGTACAACGCCCCCGAGCAGTACTTC
>NA|TRBJ2-5|NA|TRBV20-1
CSAVLNPGTFRETQYF
TGCAGTGCCGTCCTTAATCCCGGGACCTTTAGGGAGACCCAGTACTTC
>NA|TRBJ2-7|many|TRBV29-1
CSVVGDEGSSEQYF
TGCAGCGTTGTCGGGGACGAAGGATCGAGCGAGCAGTACTTC
>NA|TRBJ1-5|NA|TRBV2
CASIMGLNQPQHF
TGTGCCAGCATAATGGGACTCAATCAGCCCCAGCATTTT
>NA|TRBJ1-4|many|TRBV2
CASTQQAADNEKLFF
TGTGCCAGCACCCAACAGGCAGCCGACAATGAAAAACTGTTTTTT
>NA|TRBJ2-5|few|TRBV29-1
CSGKYGETQYF
TGCAGCGGGAAGTATGGAGAGACCCAGTACTTC
>NA|TRBJ2-5|NA|TRBV7-9
CASSFPGAQETQYF
TGTGCCAGCAGCTTTCCGGGAGCTCAAGAGACCCAGTACTTC
>NA|TRBJ2-2|NA|TRBV5-1
CASTIPPTGELFF
TGCGCCAGCACAATCCCCCCCACCGGGGAGCTGTTTTTT
>TRBD1|TRBJ1-2|few|TRBV24-1
CATSDAGGIDGYTF
TGTGCCACCAGTGATGCAGGGGGTATAGATGGCTACACCTTC
>NA|TRBJ2-2|many|TRBV12-3/TRBV12-4
CASSFRGWELFF
TGTGCCAGCAGTTTTCGGGGATGGGAGCTGTTTTTT
>NA|TRBJ2-5|many|TRBV20-1
CSARALSKETQYF
TGCAGTGCTAGGGCCTTATCCAAAGAGACCCAGTACTTC
>NA|TRBJ1-4|many|TRBV2
CASTEGGGGEKLFF
TGTGCCAGCACCGAGGGGGGGGGAGGGGAAAAACTGTTTTTT
>NA|TRBJ1-1|few|TRBV19
CASSIAGVRTEAFF
TGTGCCAGTAGTATAGCTGGCGTTCGGACTGAAGCTTTCTTT
>NA|TRBJ1-2|few|TRBV2
CASKEPGTYTF
TGTGCCAGCAAAGAACCGGGGACCTACACCTTC
>NA|TRBJ2-5|NA|TRBV28
CASSIPTGYQETQYF
TGTGCCAGCAGTATACCGACAGGATACCAAGAGACCCAGTACTTC
>NA|TRBJ2-1|many|TRBV12-3/TRBV12-4
CASSPRLVSYNEQFF
TGTGCCAGCAGTCCTCGACTAGTGAGCTACAATGAGCAGTTCTTC
>NA|TRBJ2-1|few|TRBV18
CASSPRSRNSYNEQFF
TGTGCCAGCTCACCAAGGTCCCGAAACTCCTACAATGAGCAGTTCTTC
>NA|TRBJ1-5|NA|TRBV25-1
CASGLYQPQHF
TGTGCCAGCGGACTTTATCAGCCCCAGCATTTT
>NA|TRBJ1-5|few|TRBV6-1
CATQGQFNQPQHF
TGTGCCACCCAGGGACAATTCAATCAGCCCCAGCATTTT
>NA|TRBJ1-4|few|TRBV30
CAWSALGVNEKLFF
TGTGCCTGGAGTGCTTTGGGGGTCAATGAAAAACTGTTTTTT
>NA|TRBJ2-7|many|TRBV20-1
CSASPDRSLYEEQYF
TGCAGTGCTAGCCCCGACAGGAGCCTATACGAGGAGCAGTACTTC
>NA|TRBJ1-3|many|TRBV6-5
CASSYSGQSSGNTIYF
TGTGCCAGCAGTTACTCGGGGCAGAGCTCTGGAAACACCATATATTTT
>NA|TRBJ2-7|NA|TRBV27
CASRPLKGTAYF
TGTGCCAGCAGGCCCCTTAAAGGTACAGCCTACTTC
>TRBD2|TRBJ2-3|many|TRBV12-3/TRBV12-4
CASSPKRTSGGTDTQYF
TGTGCCAGCAGTCCTAAACGGACTAGCGGGGGAACAGATACGCAGTATTTT
>TRBD1|TRBJ1-1|NA|TRBV7-2
CASSLRRTGNMNTEAFF
TGTGCCAGCAGCTTACGCAGGACAGGAAATATGAACACTGAAGCTTTCTTT
>TRBD1|TRBJ1-4|many|TRBV12-3/TRBV12-4
CASSPGDRSLGCFF
TGTGCCAGCAGTCCAGGGGACAGGAGTTTGGGATGTTTCTTT
>NA|TRBJ1-6|NA|TRBV2
CASRNNSPLHF
TGTGCCAGCAGGAACAATTCACCCCTCCACTTT
>TRBD1|TRBJ2-2|NA|TRBV24-1
CATSQDRGWTGELFF
TGTGCCACGTCTCAAGACAGGGGATGGACCGGGGAGCTGTTTTTT